This T cell receptor (beta chain) was documented in a study of shared clonotypes between healthy human individuals. Findings and caveats of the study: For naive CD4 cells, around 5% of clonotypes were shared across a few donors. Donors were few, which limited the genetic and exposure-history diversity represented.

The length of the CDR3 is 14 residues. V was cut by 6 bases and J by 3 bases, with 15 bases left in between. Germline V lookup: CDR1 LNHDA, CDR2 SQIVND (reference sequence). The repertoire was sequenced with immunoSEQ multiplex PCR; TCRdb's copy has only in-frame clones and lacks some. The sample has some 1 million clones; roughly 70% are singletons. Concerning this clone itself: Its matching antigen is unknown.

The clonotype was recovered from a young man in good health. Material for sequencing was memory CD4+ T cells sorted from blood. Subset specified: CD45RA-negative fraction. The chain joins TRBV19 to TRBJ2-7; a possible D gene is TRBD1 (5 bases). The CDR3 coding sequence is TGTGCCAGTAGCCCTGTACAGGACCTCTACGAGCAGTACTTC. Encoded protein: CASSPVQDLYEQYF. The variable domain in full, completed from reference TRBV19 and TRBJ2-7, reads DGGITQSPKYLFRKEGQNVTLSCEQNLNHDAMYWYRQDPGQGLRLIYYSQIVNDFQKGDIAEGYSVSREKKESFPLTVTSAQKNPTAFYLCASSPVQDLYEQYFGPGTRLTVT.